This is a list of T cell receptor beta chains from one sample in a study of T cell changes during pregnancy in multiple sclerosis. Sequencing was performed with immunoSEQ multiplex PCR; in TCRdb, only in-frame clones are kept and a portion is missing. Among 22,000 or so clones listed, approximately 90% were seen once. The input for sequencing was CD4+ T cells from peripheral blood mononuclear cells, taken after pregnancy. Every receptor here comes from a female donor in good health, enrolled as a control in a pregnancy study. Each CDR3 is given with its conserved first and last residue. Each record gives: V gene, J gene, clone size, CDR3 length, D gene, CDR3 protein, CDR3 DNA. A D gene is named only where the DNA matches it firmly. Size tells how often a clone was seen (once, few, many) or the class of an expanded clone, and some rows leave it out.

TRBV30	TRBJ2-3	-	15	TRBD1	CASTRLGQGPDTQYF	TGTGCCTCCACAAGATTGGGACAGGGGCCAGATACGCAGTATTTT
TRBV28	TRBJ2-7	-	14	-	CASSLQGGKYEQYF	TGTGCCAGCAGTTTGCAGGGGGGAAAGTACGAGCAGTACTTC
TRBV28	TRBJ2-7	-	14	-	CASSSLSGSYEQYF	TGTGCCAGCAGTTCCCTCTCCGGGAGCTACGAGCAGTACTTC
TRBV11-3	TRBJ2-2	-	18	TRBD2	CASPRRGLADWFPGELFF	TGTGCCAGCCCCCGCCGGGGACTAGCGGATTGGTTCCCCGGGGAGCTGTTTTTT
TRBV15	TRBJ1-3	-	15	-	CATSRDRAGGNTIYF	TGTGCCACCAGCAGAGATCGGGCGGGAGGAAACACCATATATTTT
TRBV27	TRBJ2-1	-	16	TRBD1	CASSFGTGANRHKQFF	TGTGCCAGCAGTTTTGGGACAGGGGCAAACCGTCACAAGCAGTTCTTC
TRBV10-1	TRBJ2-1	once	16	-	CASSERDNDSYNEQFF	TGCGCCAGCAGTGAACGGGACAACGATTCCTACAATGAGCAGTTCTTC
TRBV12-5	TRBJ2-3	-	13	-	CASGFAGENTQYF	TGTGCTAGTGGTTTCGCAGGTGAAAATACGCAGTATTTT
TRBV30	TRBJ1-3	-	13	-	CAWSVAGGNTIYF	TGTGCCTGGAGTGTAGCAGGTGGAAACACCATATATTTT
TRBV30	TRBJ1-1	-	12	-	CAWSPSVGVAFF	TGTGCCTGGAGTCCTAGCGTAGGCGTAGCTTTCTTT
TRBV2	TRBJ1-1	-	13	TRBD1	CASKGGENTEAFF	TGTGCCAGCAAAGGGGGCGAAAACACTGAAGCTTTCTTT
TRBV18	TRBJ2-1	-	17	-	CASSPGLQGRVYNEQFF	TGTGCCAGCTCACCGGGGTTACAGGGTAGGGTCTACAATGAGCAGTTCTTC
TRBV11-2	TRBJ2-1	-	13	TRBD2	CASSPQGGGRWFF	TGTGCCAGCAGCCCACAGGGTGGCGGGAGGTGGTTCTTC
TRBV11-1	TRBJ2-1	-	19	TRBD2	CASSLRRGEASGLYNEQFF	TGTGCCAGCAGCTTACGCCGGGGAGAGGCTAGCGGGCTCTACAATGAGCAGTTCTTC
TRBV18	TRBJ1-3	-	14	TRBD1	CASSQGGSGNTIYF	TGTGCCAGCTCCCAGGGGGGCTCTGGAAACACCATATATTTT
TRBV9	TRBJ2-2	-	16	-	CASSPRTGTTTGELFF	TGTGCCAGCAGCCCCCGAACCGGGACAACCACCGGGGAGCTGTTTTTT
TRBV9	TRBJ2-7	-	15	TRBD2	CASSIPSGALYEQYF	TGTGCCAGCAGCATACCTAGCGGGGCCCTTTACGAGCAGTACTTC
TRBV10-1	TRBJ2-7	-	16	-	CASGFLQGSLSYEQYF	TGCGCCAGCGGATTTCTACAGGGATCGCTCTCCTACGAGCAGTACTTC
TRBV19	TRBJ1-4	-	13	-	CASSMGRREKLFF	TGTGCCAGTAGTATGGGGAGACGAGAAAAACTGTTTTTT
TRBV19	TRBJ2-3	-	17	-	CASSAGTPPHNTDTQYF	TGTGCCAGTAGTGCTGGGACTCCCCCTCACAACACAGATACGCAGTATTTT
TRBV2	TRBJ2-5	-	11	-	CASSPKETQYF	TGTGCCAGCAGTCCAAAAGAGACCCAGTACTTC
TRBV5-4	TRBJ1-1	-	14	-	CASSLGLANTEAFF	TGTGCCAGCAGCTTGGGTTTGGCGAACACTGAAGCTTTCTTT
TRBV7-2	TRBJ2-7	-	15	TRBD2	CASSLSRGRLYEQYF	TGTGCCAGCAGCTTATCTCGCGGGAGATTGTACGAGCAGTACTTC
TRBV7-9	TRBJ2-3	-	14	TRBD2	CASGRTSGTDTQYF	TGTGCCAGCGGTCGGACTAGCGGCACAGATACGCAGTATTTT
TRBV18	TRBJ1-2	-	13	TRBD1	CASSTGVAYGYTF	TGTGCCAGCTCAACAGGGGTGGCCTATGGCTACACCTTC
TRBV7-9	TRBJ2-1	-	14	-	CASSPGQPYNEQFF	TGTGCCAGCAGCCCCGGACAGCCCTACAATGAGCAGTTCTTC
TRBV5-5	TRBJ2-7	-	14	TRBD1	CASSLEGGNDEQYF	TGTGCCAGCAGCTTGGAAGGGGGCAACGACGAGCAGTACTTC
TRBV19	TRBJ2-7	-	13	-	CASSRDLASEQYF	TGTGCCAGTAGTAGGGACTTGGCTAGCGAGCAGTACTTC
TRBV30	TRBJ2-7	-	13	TRBD1	CAWGYGQAYEQYF	TGTGCCTGGGGATATGGACAGGCTTACGAGCAGTACTTC
TRBV27	TRBJ2-7	-	15	-	CASSLLSGIPYEQYF	TGTGCCAGCAGTTTACTTTCAGGGATCCCTTACGAGCAGTACTTC
TRBV5-4	TRBJ2-5	-	15	TRBD2	CASSLPLAGVETQYF	TGTGCCAGCAGCTTGCCCCTAGCGGGGGTAGAGACCCAGTACTTC